There are a few counts of the clone carrying this T cell receptor beta chain. No antigen is known for it. These data come from a study of identical twins. Template switching (which added a universal primer site) was used, and cDNA carried unique molecular identifiers. One entry per CDR3 protein results from TCRdb running MiXCR on the 5' RACE reads. The data contain 700,000 to 950,000 distinct CDR3 sequences, roughly an eighth of them singletons. The study's findings and limits: With beta out-of-frame sequences, excess sharing by twins was weaker.

The CDR3 extends over 14 amino acids. CDR1 and CDR2 (germline): ENHRY, SYGVKD. V was clipped by 5 bases and J by 0 bases, with 9 bases between them. These data were also reused for a study on yellow fever vaccine responses in identical twins.

The chain combines TRBV10-3 with TRBJ2-3; D unresolved. The sequence came from a woman aged 18-35 years in good health. Specimen: PBMCs. The CDR3 here is CAISPAGSTDTQYF. The CDR3 nucleotides are TGTGCCATCAGTCCGGCTGGGAGCACAGATACGCAGTATTTT.